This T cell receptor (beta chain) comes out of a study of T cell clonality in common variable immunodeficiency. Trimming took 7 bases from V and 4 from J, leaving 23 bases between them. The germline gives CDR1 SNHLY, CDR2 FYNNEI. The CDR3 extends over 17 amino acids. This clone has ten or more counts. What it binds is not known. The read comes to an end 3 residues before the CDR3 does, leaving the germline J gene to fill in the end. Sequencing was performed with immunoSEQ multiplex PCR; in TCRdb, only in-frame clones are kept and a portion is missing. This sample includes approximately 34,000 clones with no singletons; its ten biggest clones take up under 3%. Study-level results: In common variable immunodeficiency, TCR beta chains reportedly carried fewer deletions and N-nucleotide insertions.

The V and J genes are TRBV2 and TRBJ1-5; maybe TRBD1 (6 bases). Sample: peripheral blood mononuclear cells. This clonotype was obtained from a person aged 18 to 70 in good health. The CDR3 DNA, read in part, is TGTGCCAGCAAACACCCGCAGGGGACGTCCTCGAATCAGCCC. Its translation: CASKHPQGTSSNQP. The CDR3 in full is CASKHPQGTSSNQPQHF.